This T cell receptor beta chain was profiled in a study of beta chain features in type 1 diabetes. Since all of the isolated RNA was reverse transcribed, expressed TCRB transcripts were what got sequenced. Clones were read by immunoSEQ multiplex PCR, and TCRdb kept only the in-frame ones, dropping some. Altogether 200,000 to 300,000 clones are present, just over 20% being singletons, with the ten largest covering 0.028%. Findings and limits, study-wide: Shortening that was moderate but significant affected the TCRB CDR3s of Type 1 diabetes patients in all four CD4+ subsets. An over-representation of cells with high TCR expression could result from cDNA sequencing. Any HLA effect on TCRB rearrangement was left unresolved by small sub-analyses.

Details on this clone: What it binds is unknown.

The CDR3 runs to 14 residues. The V end was cut by 5 bases, the J end by 7 bases, with 20 bases between. Germline V lookup: CDR1 SQVTM, CDR2 ANQGSEA. The rearrangement uses TRBV29-1 and TRBJ1-2, with D hard to call. Sequencing was performed on naive CD4+ T cells from blood. This sequence originates from a woman aged 40 to 50 with type 1 diabetes. The CDR3: CSVWSVNTGSGYTF. CDR3 DNA: TGCAGCGTTTGGTCCGTAAATACTGGGAGTGGCTACACCTTC. The full variable domain, its missing parts supplied by reference TRBV29-1 and TRBJ1-2, is SAVISQKPSRDICQRGTSLTIQCQVDSQVTMMFWYRQQPGQSLTLIATANQGSEATYESGFVIDKFPISRPNLTFSTLTVSNMSPEDSSIYLCSVWSVNTGSGYTFGSGTRLTVV.